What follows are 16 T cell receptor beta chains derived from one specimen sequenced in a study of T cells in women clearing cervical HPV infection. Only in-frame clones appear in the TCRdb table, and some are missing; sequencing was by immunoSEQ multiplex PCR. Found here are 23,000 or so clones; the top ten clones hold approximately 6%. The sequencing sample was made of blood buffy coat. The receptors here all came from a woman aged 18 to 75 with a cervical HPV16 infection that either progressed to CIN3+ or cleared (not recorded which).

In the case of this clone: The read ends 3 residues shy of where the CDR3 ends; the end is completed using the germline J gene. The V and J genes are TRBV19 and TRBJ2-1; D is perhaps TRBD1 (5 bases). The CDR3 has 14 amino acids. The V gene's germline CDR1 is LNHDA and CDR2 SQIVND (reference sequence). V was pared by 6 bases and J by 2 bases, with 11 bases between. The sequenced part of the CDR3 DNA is TGTGCCAGTAGCCCCCAGGGCCCCTACAATGAG. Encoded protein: CASSPQGPYNE. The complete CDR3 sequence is CASSPQGPYNEQFF.

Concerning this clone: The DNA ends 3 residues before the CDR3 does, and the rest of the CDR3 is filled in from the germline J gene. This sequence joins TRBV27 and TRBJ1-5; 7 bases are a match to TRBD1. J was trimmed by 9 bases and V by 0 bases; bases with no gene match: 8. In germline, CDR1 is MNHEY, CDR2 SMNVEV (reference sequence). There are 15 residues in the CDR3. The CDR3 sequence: CASSLSGTVAGPQHF. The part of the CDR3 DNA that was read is TGTGCCAGCAGTTTATCTGGGACAGTCGCGGGGCCC.

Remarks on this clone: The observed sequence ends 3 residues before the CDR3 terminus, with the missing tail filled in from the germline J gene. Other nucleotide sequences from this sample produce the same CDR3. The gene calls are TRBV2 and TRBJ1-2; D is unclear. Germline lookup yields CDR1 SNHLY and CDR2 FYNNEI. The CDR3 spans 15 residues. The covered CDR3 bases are TGTGCCAGCAGTGAAACTAGCGGGAGCTCCTACGAC. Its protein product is CASSETSGSSYD. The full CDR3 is CASSETSGSSYDYTF.

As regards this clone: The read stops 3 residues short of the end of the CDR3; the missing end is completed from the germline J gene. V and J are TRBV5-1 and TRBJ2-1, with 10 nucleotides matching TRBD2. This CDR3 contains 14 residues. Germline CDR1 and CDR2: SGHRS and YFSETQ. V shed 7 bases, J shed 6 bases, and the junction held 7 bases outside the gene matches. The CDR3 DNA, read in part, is TGCGCCAGCCAACCCGGGACTAGCGTCAATGAG. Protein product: CASQPGTSVNE. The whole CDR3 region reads CASQPGTSVNEQFF.

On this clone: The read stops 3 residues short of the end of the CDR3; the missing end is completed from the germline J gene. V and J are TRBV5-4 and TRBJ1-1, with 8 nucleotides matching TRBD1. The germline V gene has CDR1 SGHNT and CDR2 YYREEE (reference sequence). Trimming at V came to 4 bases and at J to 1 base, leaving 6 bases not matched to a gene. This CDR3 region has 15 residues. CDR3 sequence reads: CASSRAGTGNTEAFF. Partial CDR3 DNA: TGTGCCAGCAGCAGAGCCGGGACAGGGAACACTGAA.

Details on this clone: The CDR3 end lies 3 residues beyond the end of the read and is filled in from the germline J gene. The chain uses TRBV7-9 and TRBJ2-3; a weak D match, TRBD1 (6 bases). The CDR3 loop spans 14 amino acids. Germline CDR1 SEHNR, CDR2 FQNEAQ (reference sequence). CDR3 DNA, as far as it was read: TGTTCCACTCGTTCCAGGGGCGGTGCGGAGACG. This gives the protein CSTRSRGGAET. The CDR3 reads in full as CSTRSRGGAETQYF.

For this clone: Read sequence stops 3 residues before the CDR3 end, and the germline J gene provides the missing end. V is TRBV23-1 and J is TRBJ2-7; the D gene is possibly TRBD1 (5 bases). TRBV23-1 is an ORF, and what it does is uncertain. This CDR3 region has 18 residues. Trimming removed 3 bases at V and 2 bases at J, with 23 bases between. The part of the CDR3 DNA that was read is TGCGCCAGCAGTCAGTCCACCGTCCCAGGGATCCGGGCCTACGAG. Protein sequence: CASSQSTVPGIRAYE. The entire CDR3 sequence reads CASSQSTVPGIRAYEQYF.

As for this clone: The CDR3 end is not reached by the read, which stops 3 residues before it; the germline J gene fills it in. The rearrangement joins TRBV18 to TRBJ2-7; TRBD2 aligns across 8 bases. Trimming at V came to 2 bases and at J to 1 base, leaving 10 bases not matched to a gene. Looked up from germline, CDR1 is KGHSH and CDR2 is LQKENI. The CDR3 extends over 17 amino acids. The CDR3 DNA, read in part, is TGTGCCAGCTCACCATTCTCTTGGACTAGCAGATCCTACGAG. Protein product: CASSPFSWTSRSYE. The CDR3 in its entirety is CASSPFSWTSRSYEQYF.

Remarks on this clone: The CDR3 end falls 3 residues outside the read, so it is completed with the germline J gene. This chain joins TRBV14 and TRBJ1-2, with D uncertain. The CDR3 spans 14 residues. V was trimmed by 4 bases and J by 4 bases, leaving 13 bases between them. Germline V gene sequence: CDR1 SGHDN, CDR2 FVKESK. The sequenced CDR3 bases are TGTGCCAGCAGCCTATTAAGTGCCAGCTATGGC. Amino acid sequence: CASSLLSASYG. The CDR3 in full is CASSLLSASYGYTF.

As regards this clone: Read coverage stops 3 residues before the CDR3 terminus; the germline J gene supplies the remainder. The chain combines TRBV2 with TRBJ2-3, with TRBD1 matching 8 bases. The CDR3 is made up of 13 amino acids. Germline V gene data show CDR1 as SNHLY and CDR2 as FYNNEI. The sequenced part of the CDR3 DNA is TGTGCCAGCAGTGAATCCATGACAGGGGCG. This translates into CASSESMTGA. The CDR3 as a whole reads CASSESMTGAQYF.

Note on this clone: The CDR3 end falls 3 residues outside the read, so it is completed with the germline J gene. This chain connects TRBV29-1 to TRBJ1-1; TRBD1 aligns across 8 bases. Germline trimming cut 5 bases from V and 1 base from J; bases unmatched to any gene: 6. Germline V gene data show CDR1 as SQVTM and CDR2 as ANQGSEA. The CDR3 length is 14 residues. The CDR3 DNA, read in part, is TGCAGCGTTCGGACAGGGAAAGGGAACACTGAA. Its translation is CSVRTGKGNTE. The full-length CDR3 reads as CSVRTGKGNTEAFF.

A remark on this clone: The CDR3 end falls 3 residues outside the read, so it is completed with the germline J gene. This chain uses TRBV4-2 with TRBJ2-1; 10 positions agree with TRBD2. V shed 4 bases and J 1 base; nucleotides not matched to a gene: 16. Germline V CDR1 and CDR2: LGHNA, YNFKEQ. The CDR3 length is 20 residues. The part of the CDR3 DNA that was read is TGTGCCAGCAGCCGATTGGGGGCTAGCGGGAGACCCAATTCCTACAATGAG. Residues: CASSRLGASGRPNSYNE. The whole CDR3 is CASSRLGASGRPNSYNEQFF.

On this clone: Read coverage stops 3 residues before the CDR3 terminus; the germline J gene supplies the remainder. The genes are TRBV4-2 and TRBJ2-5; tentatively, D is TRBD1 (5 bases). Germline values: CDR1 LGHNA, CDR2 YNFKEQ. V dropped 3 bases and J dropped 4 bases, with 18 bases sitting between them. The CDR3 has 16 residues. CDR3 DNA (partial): TGTGCCAGCAGCCAGGTACCGGAAGCAGGGCGAGAGACC. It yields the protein CASSQVPEAGRET. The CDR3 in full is CASSQVPEAGRETQYF.

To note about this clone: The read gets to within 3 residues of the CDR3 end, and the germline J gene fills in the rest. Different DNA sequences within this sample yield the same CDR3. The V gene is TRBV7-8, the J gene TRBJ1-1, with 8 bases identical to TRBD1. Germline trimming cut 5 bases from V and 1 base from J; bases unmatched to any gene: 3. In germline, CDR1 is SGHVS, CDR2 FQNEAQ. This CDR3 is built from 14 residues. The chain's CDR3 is CASSLQGANTEAFF. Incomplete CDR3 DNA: TGTGCCAGCAGCCTGCAGGGGGCGAACACTGAA.

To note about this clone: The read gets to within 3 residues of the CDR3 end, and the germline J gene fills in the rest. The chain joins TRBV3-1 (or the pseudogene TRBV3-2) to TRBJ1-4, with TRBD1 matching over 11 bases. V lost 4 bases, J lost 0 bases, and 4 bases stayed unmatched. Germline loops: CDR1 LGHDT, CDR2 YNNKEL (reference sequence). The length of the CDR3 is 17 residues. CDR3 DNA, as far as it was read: TGTGCCAGCAGCCTACCGGGACAGGGGGCAACTAATGAAAAA. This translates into CASSLPGQGATNEK. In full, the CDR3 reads CASSLPGQGATNEKLFF.

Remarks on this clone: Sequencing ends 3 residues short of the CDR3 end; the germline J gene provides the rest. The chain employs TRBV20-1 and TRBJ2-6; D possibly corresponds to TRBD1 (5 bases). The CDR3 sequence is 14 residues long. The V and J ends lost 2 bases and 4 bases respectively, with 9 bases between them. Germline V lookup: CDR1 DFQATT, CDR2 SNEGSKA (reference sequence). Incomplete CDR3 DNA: TGCAGTGCTAGACAGGGATCCGGGGCCAACGTC. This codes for CSARQGSGANV. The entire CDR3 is CSARQGSGANVLTF.